What follows describes a single TCR beta chain. The data were taken from a study of OX40 agonist ivuxolimab in advanced cancers. Trimming took 4 bases from V and 2 from J, leaving 18 bases between them. Germline CDR1 SNHLY, CDR2 FYNNEI. This CDR3 spans 16 amino acids. Data came from immunoSEQ multiplex PCR; TCRdb stores just in-frame clones and leaves some out. The repertoire has about 80,000 clones, around nine tenths of them found once; the top ten carry approximately 6.2%. No patient had autoimmune disease or received systemic immunosuppression. The TCR originated in an adult with an advanced solid tumor such as melanoma, head and neck, liver or kidney cancer. V gene TRBV2 combines with J gene TRBJ2-7; D gene unclear. The input for sequencing was CD4+ or CD8+ T cells sorted from blood, taken in a trial of the OX40 agonist ivuxolimab. This chain's CDR3 is CASSVSGWPTAYEQYF. The CDR3 bases are TGTGCCAGCAGTGTCTCCGGGTGGCCGACCGCCTACGAGCAGTACTTC.